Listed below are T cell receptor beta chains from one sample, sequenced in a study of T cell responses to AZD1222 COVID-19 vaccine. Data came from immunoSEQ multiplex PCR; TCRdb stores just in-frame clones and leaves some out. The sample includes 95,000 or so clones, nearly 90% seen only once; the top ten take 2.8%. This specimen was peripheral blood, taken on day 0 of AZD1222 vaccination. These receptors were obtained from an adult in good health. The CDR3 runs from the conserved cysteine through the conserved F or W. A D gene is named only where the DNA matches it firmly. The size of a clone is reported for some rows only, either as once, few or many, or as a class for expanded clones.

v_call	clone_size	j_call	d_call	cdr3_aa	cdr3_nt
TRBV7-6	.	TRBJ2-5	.	CASSWLYRKAGETQYF	TGTGCCAGCAGCTGGTTATATCGTAAGGCCGGAGAGACCCAGTACTTC
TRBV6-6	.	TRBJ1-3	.	CASKYQGKKNTIYF	TGTGCCAGCAAGTATCAGGGAAAGAAAAACACCATATATTTT
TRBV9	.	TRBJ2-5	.	CASSQQGLWETQYF	TGTGCCAGCAGCCAGCAGGGGCTCTGGGAGACCCAGTACTTC
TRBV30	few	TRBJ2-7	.	CAWTSRGYEQYF	TGTGCCTGGACCTCACGAGGCTACGAGCAGTACTTC
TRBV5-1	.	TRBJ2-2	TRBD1	CASSPRQGNTGELFF	TGCGCCAGCAGCCCACGACAGGGGAACACCGGGGAGCTGTTTTTT
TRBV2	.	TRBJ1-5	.	CASSADMGASQPQHF	TGTGCCAGCAGTGCGGACATGGGAGCATCTCAGCCCCAGCATTTT
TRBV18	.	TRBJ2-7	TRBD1	CASSVDRGYEQYF	TGTGCCAGCTCAGTGGACAGGGGTTACGAGCAGTACTTC
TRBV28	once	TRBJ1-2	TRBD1	CASNNRGDGGYTF	TGTGCCAGCAATAACAGGGGGGACGGGGGCTACACCTTC
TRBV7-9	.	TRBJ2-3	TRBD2	CASSLERGGGTDTQYF	TGTGCCAGCAGCTTAGAGCGGGGTGGAGGCACAGATACGCAGTATTTT
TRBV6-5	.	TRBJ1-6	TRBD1	CASSLGQGFRSPLHF	TGTGCCAGCAGCTTAGGACAGGGGTTCAGATCACCCCTCCACTTT
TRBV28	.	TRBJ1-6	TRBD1	CASSSGGQESPLHF	TGTGCCAGCAGCTCAGGGGGACAGGAGTCACCCCTCCACTTT
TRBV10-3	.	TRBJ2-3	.	CAISPPGSDTQYF	TGTGCCATCAGCCCTCCAGGGTCAGATACGCAGTATTTT
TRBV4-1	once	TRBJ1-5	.	CASSQGNSPNQPQHF	TGCGCCAGCAGCCAAGGGAACAGCCCCAATCAGCCCCAGCATTTT
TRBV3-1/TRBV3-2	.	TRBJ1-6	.	CASSPGHRNSPLHF	TGTGCCAGCAGCCCAGGACATAGAAATTCACCCCTCCACTTT
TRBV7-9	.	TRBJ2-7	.	CASSPLEGAGYEQYF	TGTGCCAGCAGCCCTTTGGAGGGCGCGGGCTACGAGCAGTACTTC
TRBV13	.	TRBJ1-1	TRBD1	CASRVPGQGRLDTEAFF	TGTGCCAGCAGAGTTCCGGGACAGGGGCGATTAGACACTGAAGCTTTCTTT
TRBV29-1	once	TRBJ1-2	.	CSVDDRSLGYGYTF	TGCAGCGTAGACGACAGGTCCCTGGGGTATGGCTACACCTTC
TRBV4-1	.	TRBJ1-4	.	CASSQVGGGNEKLFF	TGCGCCAGCAGCCAAGTAGGTGGGGGCAATGAAAAACTGTTTTTT
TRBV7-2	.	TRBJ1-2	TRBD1	CASSLRGTASIYGYTF	TGTGCCAGCAGCTTAAGAGGGACAGCCTCTATTTATGGCTACACCTTC
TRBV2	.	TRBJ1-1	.	CASTLRGGYTEAFF	TGTGCCAGCACGCTCAGGGGCGGATACACTGAAGCTTTCTTT
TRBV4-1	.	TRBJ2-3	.	CASSQEFVGPDTQYF	TGCGCCAGCAGCCAAGAGTTCGTGGGTCCAGATACGCAGTATTTT
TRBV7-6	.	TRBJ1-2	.	CASSLGPGTYYGYTF	TGTGCCAGCAGCTTAGGGCCCGGGACATACTATGGCTACACCTTC
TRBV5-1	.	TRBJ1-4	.	CASSFRGEKLFF	TGCGCCAGCAGCTTCCGGGGTGAAAAACTGTTTTTT
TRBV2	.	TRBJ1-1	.	CASSGGRTEAFF	TGTGCCAGCAGTGGGGGCCGCACTGAAGCTTTCTTT
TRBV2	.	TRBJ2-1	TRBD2	CASRERLAGVNEQFF	TGTGCCAGCAGGGAGAGACTAGCGGGGGTCAATGAGCAGTTCTTC
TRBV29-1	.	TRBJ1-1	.	CSVARGTNTEAFF	TGCAGCGTTGCTCGAGGGACGAACACTGAAGCTTTCTTT
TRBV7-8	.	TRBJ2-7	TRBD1	CASSLTGPYYEQYF	TGTGCCAGCAGCTTGACAGGGCCGTACTACGAGCAGTACTTC
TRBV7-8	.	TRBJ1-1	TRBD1	CASSQRGQGGTEAFF	TGTGCCAGCAGCCAACGCGGACAGGGAGGAACTGAAGCTTTCTTT
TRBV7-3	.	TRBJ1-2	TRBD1	CASSPQWTGQNYGYTF	TGTGCCAGCAGTCCTCAGTGGACAGGCCAAAACTATGGCTACACCTTC
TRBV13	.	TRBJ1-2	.	CASSAGRGVRGYTF	TGTGCCAGCAGCGCCGGACGTGGAGTTCGGGGCTACACCTTC
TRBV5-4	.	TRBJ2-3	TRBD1	CASGRQGPADTQYF	TGTGCCAGCGGACGACAGGGGCCCGCAGATACGCAGTATTTT
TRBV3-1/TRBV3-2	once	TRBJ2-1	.	CASSPEGGYNEQFF	TGTGCCAGCAGCCCCGAGGGCGGGTACAATGAGCAGTTCTTC
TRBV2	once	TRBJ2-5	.	CASSTPAGAQETQYF	TGTGCCAGCTCCACCCCGGCAGGGGCCCAAGAGACCCAGTACTTC
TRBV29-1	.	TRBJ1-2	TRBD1	CSVGQGLIGYTF	TGCAGCGTTGGACAGGGGCTAATTGGCTACACCTTC
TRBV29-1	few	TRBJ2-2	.	CSVVGANTGELFF	TGCAGCGTTGTAGGGGCGAACACCGGGGAGCTGTTTTTT
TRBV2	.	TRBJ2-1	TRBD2	CASKKGGASYNEQFF	TGTGCCAGCAAGAAGGGAGGGGCCTCCTACAATGAGCAGTTCTTC
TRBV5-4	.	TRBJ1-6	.	CASSLYGMNSPLHF	TGTGCCAGCAGCTTGTACGGTATGAATTCACCCCTCCACTTT
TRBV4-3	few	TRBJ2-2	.	CASSQESNTGELFF	TGCGCCAGCAGCCAAGAGTCTAACACCGGGGAGCTGTTTTTT
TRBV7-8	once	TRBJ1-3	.	CASSVSGNTIYF	TGTGCCAGCTCCGTCTCTGGAAACACCATATATTTT
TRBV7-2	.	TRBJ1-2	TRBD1	CASSQRTGGIYGYTF	TGTGCCAGCAGCCAACGGACAGGGGGCATCTATGGCTACACCTTC
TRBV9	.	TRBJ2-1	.	CASSPTGGGTSYNEQFF	TGTGCCAGCAGCCCTACTGGCGGGGGCACCTCCTACAATGAGCAGTTCTTC
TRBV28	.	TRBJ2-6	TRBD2	CASSPGGTGANVLTF	TGTGCCAGCAGCCCCGGGGGGACTGGGGCCAACGTCCTGACTTTC
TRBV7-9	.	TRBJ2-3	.	CASSLLQDTSTDTQYF	TGTGCCAGCAGCCTCCTCCAGGACACTAGCACAGATACGCAGTATTTT
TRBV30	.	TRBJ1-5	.	CAWSGEGPQHF	TGTGCCTGGAGCGGGGAAGGCCCCCAGCATTTT
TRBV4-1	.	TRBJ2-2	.	CASSQAGRGGDTGELFF	TGCGCCAGCAGCCAAGCCGGTAGAGGGGGGGACACCGGGGAGCTGTTTTTT
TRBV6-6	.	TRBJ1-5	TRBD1	CASSTSGGVSNQPQHF	TGTGCCAGCAGTACCTCAGGGGGCGTGAGCAATCAGCCCCAGCATTTT
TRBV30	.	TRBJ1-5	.	CAWSVGSGFNQPQHF	TGTGCCTGGAGTGTAGGGTCAGGGTTCAATCAGCCCCAGCATTTT
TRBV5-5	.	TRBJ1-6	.	CASSYREFSSPLHF	TGTGCCAGCAGCTACAGGGAATTTTCTTCACCCCTCCACTTT
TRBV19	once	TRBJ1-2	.	CASSIGSRANYGYTF	TGTGCCAGTAGTATCGGAAGTAGGGCTAACTATGGCTACACCTTC
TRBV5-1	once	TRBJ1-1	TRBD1	CASSLNTGGTEAFF	TGCGCCAGCAGCTTGAACACAGGGGGCACTGAAGCTTTCTTT
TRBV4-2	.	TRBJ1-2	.	CASSQDHEQVNYGYTF	TGTGCCAGCAGCCAAGATCACGAACAGGTTAACTATGGCTACACCTTC
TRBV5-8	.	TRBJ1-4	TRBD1	CASSQDTGAGEKLFF	TGTGCCAGCAGCCAAGATACAGGGGCGGGTGAAAAACTGTTTTTT
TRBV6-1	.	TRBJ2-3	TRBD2	CASSDRTSGGARLDTQYF	TGTGCCAGCAGTGATAGGACTAGCGGGGGGGCCAGGTTAGATACGCAGTATTTT
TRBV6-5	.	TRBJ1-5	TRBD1	CASSRDRVQPQHF	TGTGCCAGCAGTAGGGACAGGGTGCAGCCCCAGCATTTT
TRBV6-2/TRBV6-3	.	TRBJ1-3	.	CASSYVGTGNTIYF	TGTGCCAGCAGTTACGTGGGAACTGGAAACACCATATATTTT
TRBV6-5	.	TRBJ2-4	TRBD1	CASAGTVLAKNIQYF	TGTGCCAGCGCAGGGACAGTTTTAGCCAAAAACATTCAGTACTTC
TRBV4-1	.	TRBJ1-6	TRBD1	CASSQGVRDSPLHF	TGCGCCAGCAGTCAGGGGGTAAGGGATTCACCCCTCCACTTT
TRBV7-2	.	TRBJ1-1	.	CASSLMGQALTTEAFF	TGTGCCAGCAGCTTAATGGGACAAGCTTTGACCACTGAAGCTTTCTTT
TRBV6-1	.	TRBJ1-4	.	CASSEPGSEKLFF	TGTGCCAGCAGTGAACCTGGAAGTGAAAAACTGTTTTTT
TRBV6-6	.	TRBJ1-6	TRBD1	CASSYSGTGLSPLHF	TGTGCCAGCAGTTACTCCGGGACAGGTCTTTCACCCCTCCACTTT